Here is one T cell receptor beta chain with its context. Its antigen remains unknown. Isolation of CD4+ and CD8+ T cells from PBMCs was achieved by sorting. cDNA prepared by RNA extraction and subsequent reverse transcription served as the template for sequencing. Sequenced by immunoSEQ multiplex PCR; TCRdb stores in-frame clones only, minus some. The profile covers about 150,000 clones, with approximately 60% appearing a single time and around 4.8% taken by the ten largest. The sample is drawn from a study of CD8+ T cells in alopecia areata. Study-wide results and caveats: Normal scalp had lower clonality than lesional scalp, with alopecia totalis/universalis lesions showing this most strongly. TCRs were shared less clearly across patients than in mice, possibly for HLA-related reasons. Sequencing of scalp tissue also captures the resident alphabeta T cells of normal skin.

The CDR3 has 15 amino acids. V lost 6 bases to trimming and J lost 0 bases, with 15 bases between them. The V gene's germline CDR1 is SQVTM and CDR2 ANQGSEA. The sample consisted of CD4+ T cells sorted from blood. The sequence was collected from a human donor in good health. The chain employs TRBV29-1 and TRBJ2-1; a possible D gene is TRBD2 (6 bases). The DNA of the CDR3 is TGCAGCGTCTCCATAGCGGTTAGCTCCTACAATGAGCAGTTCTTC. It yields the protein CSVSIAVSSYNEQFF.